A single sample gave rise to the 19 T cell receptor beta chains below, sequenced in a study of blood T cell repertoires in COVID-19. Profiled with immunoSEQ multiplex PCR; TCRdb holds only in-frame clones, not every one. This table has roughly 51,000 clones, 65% to 90% appearing once. Sequenced sample: peripheral blood. The receptors shown here come from an elderly woman with acute or convalescent COVID-19.

This chain connects TRBV10-1 to TRBJ1-5; 8 nucleotides align to TRBD1. Germline V gene data show CDR1 as WNHNN and CDR2 as SYGVQD (reference sequence). J gave up 2 bases and V 3 bases, and 12 bases lay outside the gene matches. The CDR3 is 18 residues long. CDR3 protein: CASSDKDREARGNQPQHF. In nucleotides, the CDR3 is TGCGCCAGCAGTGATAAGGACAGGGAGGCGCGAGGCAATCAGCCCCAGCATTTT.

The genes are TRBV30 and TRBJ1-5; tentatively, D is TRBD1 (5 bases). This CDR3 has 15 residues. Germline lookup yields CDR1 GTSNPN and CDR2 SVGIG (reference sequence). V lost 2 bases and J 4 bases, leaving 15 bases between the germline ends. In nucleotides, the CDR3 is TGTGCCTGGAGTCGTGGGGGAGGCGGGAATCAGCCCCAGCATTTT. It translates to CAWSRGGGGNQPQHF. Combining the CDR3 with reference TRBV30 and TRBJ1-5 gives the whole variable domain SQTIHQWPATLVQPVGSPLSLECTVEGTSNPNLYWYRQAAGRGLQLLFYSVGIGQISSEVPQNLSASRPQDRQFILSSKKLLLSDSGFYLCAWSRGGGGNQPQHFGDGTRLSIL.

The V gene is TRBV5-1, the J gene TRBJ2-7; 7 bases map to TRBD1. Trimming at V came to 4 bases and at J to 2 bases, leaving 6 bases not matched to a gene. CDR3 length: 14 residues. The germline gives CDR1 SGHRS, CDR2 YFSETQ. The CDR3 nucleotides are TGCGCCAGCAGCCCCGACAGGGCACCCTACGAGCAGTACTTC. Its translation is CASSPDRAPYEQYF.

The rearrangement uses TRBV2 and TRBJ1-1; tentatively, D is TRBD1 (5 bases). Trimming cost V 11 bases and J 5 bases, with 18 bases left between them. The V gene's germline CDR1 is SNHLY and CDR2 FYNNEI. The CDR3 is made up of 13 amino acids. The DNA of the CDR3 is TGTGCCGGCGGCCACCAGGGTAAAACTGAAGCTTTCTTT. Its translation: CAGGHQGKTEAFF.

The chain carries TRBV3-1 (or the pseudogene TRBV3-2) and TRBJ1-4; possible D gene TRBD1, 5 bases. Trimming took 0 bases from V and 6 from J, leaving 14 bases between them. The CDR3 consists of 16 residues. Looked up from germline, CDR1 is LGHDT and CDR2 is YNNKEL (reference sequence). The CDR3 spells CASSQEVWGGDEKLFF. The CDR3 DNA is TGTGCCAGCAGCCAAGAAGTCTGGGGGGGGGATGAAAAACTGTTTTTT.

J is TRBJ2-1 and V is TRBV14; a possible D gene is TRBD2 (5 bases). The CDR3 extends over 15 amino acids. Germline CDR1 reads SGHDN; CDR2 reads FVKESK. Between the trimmed V and J ends, which lost 6 bases and 4 bases, there was a span of 16 bases. This CDR3 reads CASSRDRGRYNEQFF. CDR3 sequence (DNA): TGTGCCAGCAGTCGGGATAGAGGCCGGTACAATGAGCAGTTCTTC.

This clone has more than one count but fewer than ten. The chain recombines TRBV5-1 with TRBJ1-2; 8 nucleotides line up with TRBD1. This CDR3 has 14 residues. From germline, CDR1 is SGHRS and CDR2 YFSETQ. Trimming at V came to 0 bases and at J to 8 bases, leaving 6 bases not matched to a gene. CDR3 in DNA: TGCGCCAGCAGCTTGGACAGGGGGTCTAGGGGCTACACCTTC. This sequence encodes CASSLDRGSRGYTF.

The genes are TRBV19 and TRBJ1-6; D is possibly TRBD1 (5 bases). The germline V and J ends were trimmed by 3 bases and 10 bases, with 13 bases remaining between them. From germline, CDR1 is LNHDA and CDR2 SQIVND (reference sequence). CDR3 length: 14 amino acids. In DNA, the CDR3 is TGTGCCAGTAGTATGGGGACTGGGGAATCACCCCTCCACTTT. It encodes CASSMGTGESPLHF. The entire variable domain, with the rest obtained from reference TRBV19 and TRBJ1-6, is as follows: DGGITQSPKYLFRKEGQNVTLSCEQNLNHDAMYWYRQDPGQGLRLIYYSQIVNDFQKGDIAEGYSVSREKKESFPLTVTSAQKNPTAFYLCASSMGTGESPLHFGNGTRLTVT.

The rearrangement joins TRBV25-1 to TRBJ2-5; TRBD2 agrees at 11 bases. J gave up 6 bases and V 4 bases, and 4 bases lay outside the gene matches. CDR1 is MGHDK, CDR2 SYGVNS, per germline. This CDR3 has 14 residues. The DNA for the CDR3 is TGTGCCAGCAGTGGGACTAGCGGGCAGAAGACCCAGTACTTC. Its protein product is CASSGTSGQKTQYF. The entire variable domain, with the rest obtained from reference TRBV25-1 and TRBJ2-5, is as follows: EADIYQTPRYLVIGTGKKITLECSQTMGHDKMYWYQQDPGMELHLIHYSYGVNSTEKGDLSSESTVSRIRTEHFPLTLESARPSHTSQYLCASSGTSGQKTQYFGPGTRLLVL.

In DNA form, the CDR3 reads TGTGCCATCACCCAGGGAGGCTCTGGAAACACCATATATTTT. It specifies CAITQGGSGNTIYF. The chain is built from TRBV10-3 and TRBJ1-3; tentatively, D is TRBD1 (5 bases). The ends were cut back, 7 bases at V and 0 bases at J, with 10 bases in the middle. CDR1 and CDR2 (germline): ENHRY, SYGVKD. This CDR3 is 14 amino acids long.

The chain links TRBV2 to TRBJ1-6; 7 bases are a match to TRBD1. The CDR3 runs to 14 residues. V trimming: 5 bases; J trimming: 5 bases; junction bases outside the gene matches: 3. CDR1 is SNHLY and CDR2 is FYNNEI in the germline V gene. The DNA of the CDR3 is TGTGCCAGCAGTTACGACAGGGATAATTCACCCCTCCACTTT. Translation gives CASSYDRDNSPLHF.

The V gene is TRBV6-5, the J gene TRBJ2-5; TRBD1 matches at 8 bases. V shed 10 bases, J shed 5 bases, and the junction held 15 bases outside the gene matches. Looked up from germline, CDR1 is MNHEY and CDR2 is SVGAGI. CDR3 length: 15 amino acids. The CDR3 DNA sequence: TGTGCCAACCAAAGGTCAGGGGGCGTTTTTGAGACCCAGTACTTC. Protein product: CANQRSGGVFETQYF.

The chain employs TRBV2 and TRBJ2-5; 12 nucleotides agree with TRBD2. V lost 6 bases, J lost 5 bases, and 10 bases stayed unmatched. Germline-derived CDR1 and CDR2 are SNHLY and FYNNEI. The CDR3 extends over 16 amino acids. The CDR3 DNA follows: TGTGCCAGCAGCTTCCCTAGCGGGGGGGCTGGGGAGACCCAGTACTTC. It translates to CASSFPSGGAGETQYF.

The V gene is TRBV6-5, the J gene TRBJ1-2; 11 bases line up with TRBD1. Germline CDR1 MNHEY, CDR2 SVGAGI. The CDR3 is 15 residues long. V lost 7 bases and J lost 4; bases outside the gene matches: 8. CDR3 DNA: TGTGCCAGCATACCAATGGGACAGGGGGGCTATGGCTACACCTTC. Encoded protein: CASIPMGQGGYGYTF.

This chain uses TRBV27 with TRBJ2-2, with 8 bases that match TRBD1. The germline CDR1 and CDR2 sequences are MNHEY and SMNVEV (reference sequence). The CDR3 consists of 14 residues. J lost 5 bases, V lost 5 bases, and 4 bases had no gene match. This CDR3 is CASSAWTGTGELFF. The CDR3 nucleotides are TGTGCCAGCAGTGCCTGGACAGGGACCGGGGAGCTGTTTTTT.

This chain uses TRBV11-2 with TRBJ1-3; D not certain. Germline-derived CDR1 and CDR2 are SGHAT and FQNNGV. Trimming removed 2 bases at V and 4 bases at J, with 9 bases between. The CDR3 runs 14 residues. The CDR3 sequence: CASSLRIRGNTIYF. The CDR3, as DNA: TGTGCCAGCAGCTTAAGAATTCGGGGAAACACCATATATTTT.

The rearrangement joins TRBV27 to TRBJ2-7; D may be TRBD1 (5 bases). The CDR3 spans 15 residues. The V gene's germline CDR1 is MNHEY and CDR2 SMNVEV (reference sequence). V was trimmed by 2 bases and J by 3 bases, leaving 14 bases between them. The CDR3 bases are TGTGCCAGCAGTTTAAGGCAGGGATCGGGCTACGAGCAGTACTTC. Amino acid sequence: CASSLRQGSGYEQYF.

This rearrangement joins TRBV5-1 to TRBJ2-5, with D maybe TRBD1 (6 bases). Germline V gives CDR1 SGHRS, CDR2 YFSETQ. Between the trimmed V and J ends, which lost 4 bases and 3 bases, there was a span of 13 bases. CDR3 size: 14 residues. CDR3 protein: CASSAGTQEETQYF. CDR3 in DNA: TGCGCCAGCAGCGCCGGGACACAAGAAGAGACCCAGTACTTC.

The V gene is TRBV5-5, the J gene TRBJ2-7; D is undetermined. V was pared by 1 base and J by 2 bases, with 16 bases between. This CDR3 comprises 16 residues. Germline V gives CDR1 SGHKS, CDR2 YYEKEE (reference sequence). CDR3 loop: CASSLQASPNPYEQYF. CDR3 coding DNA: TGTGCCAGCAGCTTGCAGGCGTCTCCAAACCCCTACGAGCAGTACTTC.